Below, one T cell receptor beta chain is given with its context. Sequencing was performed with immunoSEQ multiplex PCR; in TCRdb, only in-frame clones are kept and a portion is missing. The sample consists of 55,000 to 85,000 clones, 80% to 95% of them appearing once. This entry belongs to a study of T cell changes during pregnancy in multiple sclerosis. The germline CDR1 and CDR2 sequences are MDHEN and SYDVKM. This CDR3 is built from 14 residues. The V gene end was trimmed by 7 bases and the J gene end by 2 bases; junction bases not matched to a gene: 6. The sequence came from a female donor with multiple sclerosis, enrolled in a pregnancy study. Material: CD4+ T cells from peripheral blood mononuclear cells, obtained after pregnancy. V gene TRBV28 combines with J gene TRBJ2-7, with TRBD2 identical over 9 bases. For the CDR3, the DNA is TGTGCCAGCACCTCGCGGGGGGGTCCCTACGAGCAGTACTTC. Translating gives CASTSRGGPYEQYF.